This is a list of T cell receptor beta chains from one sample in a study of shared T cell receptors in the human thymus. Profiling relied on immunoSEQ multiplex PCR, and the TCRdb table lists in-frame clones only, not all of them. The sample includes roughly 700,000 clones, approximately 87% of them seen just once. The same sample was also studied in work on human thymus T cells.

The source material was thymocytes. Source of these receptors: a boy younger than two with a congenital heart defect. The CDR3 runs from the conserved cysteine through the conserved F or W. D genes are given only for firm matches.

J gene,V gene,D gene,CDR3 length,CDR3 protein
TRBJ1-3,TRBV5-1,NA,14,CASSLGFTGNTIYF
TRBJ2-1,TRBV11-3,TRBD1,15,CASSPRQGSDNEQFF
TRBJ2-7,TRBV27,TRBD2,14,CASSLKRETHEQYF
TRBJ2-5,TRBV15,TRBD2,16,CATSRVSISGEETQYF
TRBJ2-3,TRBV6-1,NA,10,CASNSDTQYF
TRBJ2-5,TRBV5-4,NA,15,CASRLGAERQETQYF
TRBJ2-7,TRBV15,TRBD1,15,CATSRVTGGYYEQYF
TRBJ2-1,TRBV11-3,NA,13,CASSLAGNNEQFF
TRBJ1-2,TRBV20-1,NA,9,CSADEGYTF
TRBJ2-1,TRBV19,TRBD2,17,CASSIPRLAGTYNEQFF
TRBJ1-5,TRBV5-8,NA,17,CASSQIPGETLNQPQHF
TRBJ1-1,TRBV5-1,NA,14,CASSLEGRYTEAFF
TRBJ1-2,TRBV12-5,NA,14,CASGLEWFGYGYTF
TRBJ2-3,TRBV5-1,TRBD2,16,CASSSRPGGLPDTQYF
TRBJ2-5,TRBV28,NA,12,CASSLDGLTQYF
TRBJ1-4,TRBV4-1,TRBD1,17,CASSQGYDRERGEKLFF
TRBJ1-1,TRBV15,TRBD1,17,CATSRPPGTGANTEAFF
TRBJ2-2,TRBV27,TRBD1,13,CASTAQGTGELFF
TRBJ2-7,TRBV11-2,NA,13,CASSPDEVYEQYF
TRBJ2-5,TRBV5-1,NA,15,CASSESWTAQETQYF
TRBJ2-7,TRBV7-8,TRBD2,20,CASSLEAGSRGLAGTYEQYF
TRBJ2-5,TRBV7-6,NA,18,CASSLAVGLALTQETQYF